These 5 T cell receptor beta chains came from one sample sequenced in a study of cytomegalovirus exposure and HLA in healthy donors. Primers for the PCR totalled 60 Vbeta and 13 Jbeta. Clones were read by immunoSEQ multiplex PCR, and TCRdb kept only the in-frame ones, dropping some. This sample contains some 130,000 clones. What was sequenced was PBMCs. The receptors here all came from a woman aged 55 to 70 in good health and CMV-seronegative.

The CDR3 protein is CASANPEEPTYYSNQPQHF. CDR3 nucleotide sequence: TGTGCTAGCGCTAATCCGGAAGAGCCCACGTACTATAGCAATCAGCCCCAGCATTTT. This rearrangement joins TRBV7-7 to TRBJ1-5; D gene uncertain. The CDR3 runs to 19 residues. In germline, CDR1 is SSHAT, CDR2 FNYEAQ (reference sequence).

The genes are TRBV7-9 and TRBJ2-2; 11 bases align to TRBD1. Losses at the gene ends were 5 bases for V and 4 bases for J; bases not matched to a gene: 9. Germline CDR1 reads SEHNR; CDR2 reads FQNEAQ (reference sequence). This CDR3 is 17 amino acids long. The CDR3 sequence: CASSPRGTGGSTGELFF. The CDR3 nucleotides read TGTGCCAGCAGCCCCCGGGGGACAGGGGGGTCCACCGGGGAGCTGTTTTTT.

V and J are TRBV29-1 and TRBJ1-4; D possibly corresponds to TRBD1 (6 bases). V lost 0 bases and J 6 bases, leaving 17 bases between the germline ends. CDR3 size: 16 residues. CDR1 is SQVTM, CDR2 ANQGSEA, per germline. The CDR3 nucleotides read TGCAGCGTTGAAGATGTGAGGGGGTCTGGTCATGAAAAACTGTTTTTT. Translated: CSVEDVRGSGHEKLFF.

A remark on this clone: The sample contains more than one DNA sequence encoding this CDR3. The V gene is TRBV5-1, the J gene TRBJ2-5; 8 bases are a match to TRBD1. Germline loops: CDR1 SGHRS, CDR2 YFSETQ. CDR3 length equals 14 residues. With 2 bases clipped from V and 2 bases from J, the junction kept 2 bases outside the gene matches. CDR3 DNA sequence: TGCGCCAGCAGCTTAGGACAGGGTCAAGAGACCCAGTACTTC. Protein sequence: CASSLGQGQETQYF.

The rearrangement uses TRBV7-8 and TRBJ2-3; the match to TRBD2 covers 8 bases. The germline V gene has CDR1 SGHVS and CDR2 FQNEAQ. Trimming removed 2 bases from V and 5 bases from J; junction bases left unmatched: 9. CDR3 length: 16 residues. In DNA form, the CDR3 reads TGTGCCAGCAGCTTATTAGGTAGCGGGATTAAAGATACGCAGTATTTT. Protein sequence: CASSLLGSGIKDTQYF. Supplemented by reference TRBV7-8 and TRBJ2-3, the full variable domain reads GAGVSQSPRYKVAKRGQDVALRCDPISGHVSLFWYQQALGQGPEFLTYFQNEAQLDKSGLPSDRFFAERPEGSVSTLKIQRTQQEDSAVYLCASSLLGSGIKDTQYFGPGTRLTVL.